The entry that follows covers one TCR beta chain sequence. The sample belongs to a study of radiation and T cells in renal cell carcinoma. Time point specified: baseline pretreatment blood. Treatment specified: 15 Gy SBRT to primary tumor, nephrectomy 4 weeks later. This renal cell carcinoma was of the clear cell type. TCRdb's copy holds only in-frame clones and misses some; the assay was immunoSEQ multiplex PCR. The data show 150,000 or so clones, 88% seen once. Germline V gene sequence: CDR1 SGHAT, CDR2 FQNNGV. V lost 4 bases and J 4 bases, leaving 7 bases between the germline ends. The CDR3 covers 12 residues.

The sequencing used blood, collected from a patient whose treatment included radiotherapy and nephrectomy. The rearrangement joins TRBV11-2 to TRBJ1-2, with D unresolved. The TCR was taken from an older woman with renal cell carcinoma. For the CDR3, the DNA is TGTGCCAGCAGCTCGACTGGCTATGGCTACACCTTC. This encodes CASSSTGYGYTF.